The source of this T cell receptor (beta chain) is a study of T cell repertoires and HLA-DP antigens. Study background: Alloreactive CD4+ T cells targeted HLA-DP on transduced HeLa. Versus self, one alloantigen differed at one groove amino acid, the other at ten. Pre-culture CD4+ samples used about 1,200 ng DNA versus about 200 ng for CD137+CD4+ sorts.

Primers targeted 54 TRBV and 13 TRBJ segments. Sequenced by immunoSEQ multiplex PCR; TCRdb stores in-frame clones only, minus some. The sample contains roughly 110,000 clones, almost 95% of which appear only once. Trimming stripped 1 base from V and 6 bases from J, with 15 bases between. Germline values: CDR1 KGHSH, CDR2 LQKENI. There are 16 residues in the CDR3. The sample holds one count of this clone. The antigen remains undetermined. This rearrangement joins TRBV18 to TRBJ2-2, with a possible D match to TRBD2 (6 bases). The sequenced sample consisted of CD4+ T cells from PBMCs. The sequence derives from a woman between 18 and 29 years old in good health and CMV-seronegative. As DNA, the CDR3 is TGTGCCAGCTCACCACTGCGACTAGTGGTCGCCGGGGAGCTGTTTTTT. This gives the protein CASSPLRLVVAGELFF.